A single sample is the source of the 28 T cell receptor beta chains below, sequenced in a study of T cells after yellow fever vaccination. TCRdb used MiXCR to reprocess the 5' RACE reads, holding one entry per CDR3 protein. The data show 230,000 or so distinct CDR3 sequences, roughly 6.3% seen once. Here the sequenced sample was CD4+ T cells sorted from PBMCs, taken on the day of the yellow fever booster vaccination. The receptors here all came from a man aged 25 to 40 who received the YFV17D yellow fever vaccine.

The chain couples TRBV7-2 to TRBJ2-7; 7 bases are shared with TRBD1. Per the germline V gene, CDR1 is SGHTA and CDR2 is FQGNSA. The CDR3 totals 15 residues. The junction had 11 bases not matched to a gene; V was cut back by 6 bases and J by 3 bases. CDR3 in DNA: TGTGCCAGCAGTTTGACGAGGGGGCAAAACTACGAGCAGTACTTC. Amino acid sequence: CASSLTRGQNYEQYF.

This clonotype showed up many times. The V and J genes are TRBV4-3 and TRBJ2-5, with D possibly being TRBD1 or TRBD2 (5 bases each). Germline V gene lookup returns CDR1 LGHNA and CDR2 YSLEER. V was pared by 1 base and J by 2 bases, with 8 bases between. This CDR3 has 14 amino acids. Written as DNA, the CDR3 is TGCGCCAGCAGCCAAGGGGGGATTCAAGAGACCCAGTACTTC. Residues: CASSQGGIQETQYF.

The chain is built from TRBV18 and TRBJ2-1, with D maybe TRBD1 (5 bases). Germline V gene data show CDR1 as KGHSH and CDR2 as LQKENI. The CDR3 extends over 12 amino acids. Trimming pared 1 base from V and 7 bases from J, leaving 5 bases between. The CDR3 loop reads CASSPRTNEQFF. CDR3 nucleotide sequence: TGTGCCAGCTCACCACGGACAAATGAGCAGTTCTTC.

The V call is TRBV9, the J call TRBJ2-5; 10 nucleotides line up with TRBD1. The J segment lost 5 bases and the V segment lost 3 bases, leaving 4 bases of the junction unmatched. This CDR3 spans 14 amino acids. The germline V gene encodes CDR1 SGDLS and CDR2 YYNGEE. This CDR3 reads CASSATGGAETQYF. CDR3 in DNA: TGTGCCAGCAGCGCGACAGGGGGCGCGGAGACCCAGTACTTC.

The rearrangement uses TRBV21-1 and TRBJ2-7. TRBV21-1 is marked as a pseudogene. The CDR3 length is 13 residues. The CDR3 nucleotides read TGTGCCAGCAGCAGGACGTTGACCTACGAGCAGTACTTC. Protein product: CASSRTLTYEQYF.

The J gene is TRBJ2-3, the V gene TRBV6-5, with TRBD2 matching over 7 bases. Germline assignment: CDR1 MNHEY and CDR2 SVGAGI. The V gene end was trimmed by 4 bases and the J gene end by 0 bases; junction bases not matched to a gene: 7. The CDR3 runs 16 residues. The DNA for the CDR3 is TGTGCCAGCAGTTTACAACCAGCGGGGAGCACAGATACGCAGTATTTT. This sequence encodes CASSLQPAGSTDTQYF.

This clonotype appeared many times. J is TRBJ1-1 and V is TRBV20-1, with no clear D. Germline CDR1 is DFQATT and CDR2 is SNEGSKA (reference sequence). CDR3 length equals 13 residues. Between the trimmed V and J ends, which lost 1 base and 3 bases, there was a span of 9 bases. The CDR3 loop reads CSARADTYTEAFF. CDR3 nucleotide sequence: TGCAGTGCTAGAGCCGACACATACACTGAAGCTTTCTTT.

The table lists this clonotype with a few counts. The rearrangement joins TRBV12-3 or TRBV12-4 to TRBJ2-7; D is possibly TRBD1 (5 bases). The V and J ends lost 5 bases and 6 bases respectively, with 8 bases between them. The CDR3 contains 11 residues. CDR3 in amino acids: CASSPGFEQYF. In DNA form, the CDR3 reads TGTGCCAGCAGTCCAGGGTTCGAGCAGTACTTC.

The chain couples TRBV18 to TRBJ1-6; 7 bases are a match to TRBD1. The V segment lost 5 bases and the J segment 2 bases; nucleotides outside the gene matches: 3. The CDR3 covers 15 residues. Per germline, CDR1 KGHSH and CDR2 LQKENI. CDR3 DNA sequence: TGTGCCAGCTCATCACAGGGGACCTATAATTCACCCCTCCACTTT. It yields the protein CASSSQGTYNSPLHF.

The chain carries TRBV7-2 and TRBJ2-1; D is unresolved. The CDR3 runs to 14 residues. Germline V lookup: CDR1 SGHTA, CDR2 FQGNSA. The ends were cut back, 3 bases at V and 10 bases at J, with 16 bases in the middle. In DNA, the CDR3 is TGTGCCAGCAGCTTGGTAAATGGCGTTAGAGAGCAGTTCTTC. Translating gives CASSLVNGVREQFF.

The chain is built from TRBV7-2 and TRBJ1-5; a weak D match, TRBD1 (6 bases). V lost 2 bases and J lost 0, with 11 bases in between. The CDR3 loop spans 16 amino acids. Germline loops: CDR1 SGHTA, CDR2 FQGNSA. Here the CDR3 DNA reads TGTGCCAGCAGCTTAACGGGGGCAAATAGCAATCAGCCCCAGCATTTT. Its protein product is CASSLTGANSNQPQHF.

This clonotype was recorded a few times. The chain is built from TRBV5-1 and TRBJ2-5, with 13 bases that match TRBD2. V lost 4 bases, J lost 1 base, and 10 bases stayed unmatched. This CDR3 contains 18 residues. Germline CDR1 SGHRS, CDR2 YFSETQ. This CDR3 reads CASSIGTSGAGGQETQYF. The CDR3 bases are TGCGCCAGCAGCATAGGGACTAGCGGGGCGGGGGGCCAAGAGACCCAGTACTTC.

This clonotype was counted only a few times. The chain combines TRBV12-3 or TRBV12-4 with TRBJ2-3; D call uncertain. The CDR3 loop spans 13 amino acids. The germline V and J ends were trimmed by 3 bases and 4 bases, with 8 bases remaining between them. The CDR3 nucleotides read TGTGCCAGCAGTTTTTGGGGTGCAGATACGCAGTATTTT. Its translation: CASSFWGADTQYF.

V gene TRBV20-1 combines with J gene TRBJ1-1; TRBD1 might be the D (5 bases). This CDR3 region has 14 residues. Germline values: CDR1 DFQATT, CDR2 SNEGSKA (reference sequence). V was cut by 5 bases and J by 1 base, with 14 bases left in between. The CDR3 loop is CSARPGGPNTEAFF. DNA of the CDR3: TGCAGTGCTCGACCCGGGGGACCGAACACTGAAGCTTTCTTT.

This clonotype was found many times. The V call is TRBV12-3 or TRBV12-4, the J call TRBJ1-2; the match to TRBD1 covers 8 bases. The CDR3 runs 15 residues. Germline trimming cut 5 bases from V and 0 bases from J; bases unmatched to any gene: 5. The CDR3 DNA reads as TGTGCCAGCAGTACCAGGGGGCCTGCTAACTATGGCTACACCTTC. Residues: CASSTRGPANYGYTF.

This rearrangement joins TRBV7-3 to TRBJ2-1, with 8 bases fitting TRBD1. V gave up 5 bases and J gave up 2 bases; unmatched junction bases: 8. Germline assignment: CDR1 SGHTA and CDR2 FQGTGA. This CDR3 is built from 16 residues. Written as DNA, the CDR3 is TGTGCCAGCAGCCCCCCGGACAGGGCCCCCTACAATGAGCAGTTCTTC. It yields the protein CASSPPDRAPYNEQFF.

The rearrangement joins TRBV29-1 to TRBJ2-7; 7 nucleotides match TRBD1. The CDR3 consists of 13 residues. V lost 2 bases and J lost 3; bases outside the gene matches: 4. Germline values: CDR1 SQVTM, CDR2 ANQGSEA. CDR3 bases: TGCAGCGTTGAATACCGACAGGGCTACGAGCAGTACTTC. It specifies CSVEYRQGYEQYF.

This clonotype was seen only a few times. This sequence joins TRBV4-2 and TRBJ2-2; 7 bases are a match to TRBD2. CDR1 LGHNA and CDR2 YNFKEQ come from the germline V gene. Unmatched junction bases numbered 8, after V lost 1 base and J lost 6 bases. There are 16 residues in the CDR3. CDR3 coding DNA: TGTGCCAGCAGCCAAGTCCAGGCGGGAGTATCCGGGGAGCTGTTTTTT. Amino acids: CASSQVQAGVSGELFF.

Only a few counts were recorded for this clonotype. The rearrangement joins TRBV12-3 or TRBV12-4 to TRBJ2-5; 9 nucleotides match TRBD1. Trimming took 6 bases from V and 5 from J; bases not matched to a gene: 4. CDR3 length equals 13 residues. CDR3 DNA: TGTGCCAGCAGAAAACAGGGGGCTGAGACCCAGTACTTC. Translating gives CASRKQGAETQYF.

This chain joins TRBV5-5 and TRBJ2-2; 7 bases are shared with TRBD1. Germline loops: CDR1 SGHKS, CDR2 YYEKEE (reference sequence). V lost 4 bases, J lost 1 base, and 7 bases stayed unmatched. The CDR3 is made up of 16 amino acids. The CDR3 here is CASSRIRQGNTGELFF. CDR3 DNA sequence: TGTGCCAGCAGCCGAATAAGACAGGGGAACACCGGGGAGCTGTTTTTT.

The table lists this clonotype with many counts. The chain carries TRBV6-5 and TRBJ2-2; D ambiguous. V lost 2 bases and J lost 6, with 10 bases in between. This CDR3 region has 14 residues. CDR1 MNHEY and CDR2 SVGAGI come from the germline V gene. CDR3 coding DNA: TGTGCCAGCAGTTACCAAGGGATTTCCGGGGAGCTGTTTTTT. This gives the protein CASSYQGISGELFF.

This clonotype has ten or more counts. The V gene is TRBV20-1, the J gene TRBJ2-5, with TRBD2 matching 10 bases. Germline CDR1 and CDR2: DFQATT and SNEGSKA (reference sequence). V gave up 6 bases and J gave up 3 bases; unmatched junction bases: 10. The CDR3 has 15 amino acids. The CDR3 region is CSAPQYGLAEETQYF. The CDR3 nucleotides are TGCAGTGCACCCCAGTATGGACTAGCGGAAGAGACCCAGTACTTC.

This clonotype was seen a few times. This sequence joins TRBV11-2 and TRBJ2-7; 9 bases match TRBD1. Germline CDR1 is SGHAT and CDR2 is FQNNGV. The CDR3 is 15 amino acids. V shed 6 bases, J shed 2 bases, and the junction held 8 bases outside the gene matches. CDR3 amino acids: CASSPNRGPAYEQYF. The CDR3 DNA sequence: TGTGCCAGCAGTCCTAACAGGGGGCCAGCCTACGAGCAGTACTTC.

This clonotype was counted many times. This chain links TRBV3-1 with TRBJ2-2; no clear D gene. There are 12 residues in the CDR3. Trimming stripped 2 bases from V and 5 bases from J, with 3 bases between. The germline gives CDR1 LGHDT, CDR2 YNNKEL (reference sequence). CDR3 nucleotides: TGTGCCAGCAGCCAAATTACCGGGGAGCTGTTTTTT. Residues: CASSQITGELFF.

This clonotype showed up just a few times. V is TRBV20-1 and J is TRBJ2-3; D unresolved. V was trimmed by 5 bases and J by 1 base, leaving 16 bases between them. This CDR3 comprises 15 residues. Germline V gene sequence: CDR1 DFQATT, CDR2 SNEGSKA (reference sequence). The DNA for the CDR3 is TGCAGTGCTCTCGAACCCCGTGGTGGCACAGATACGCAGTATTTT. This sequence encodes CSALEPRGGTDTQYF.

In regard to this clonotype: A much larger clone lies a single base off, so this may be a read error. The chain has TRBV7-7 and TRBJ2-1; no firm D call. CDR1 and CDR2 from the germline V gene are SSHAT and FNYEAQ (reference sequence). This CDR3 is 13 amino acids long. CDR3 DNA sequence: TGTGCTAGCAGCTTCGGATCGATCAATGAGCAGTTCTTC. Translating gives CASSFGSINEQFF. The full variable domain, rest sourced from reference TRBV7-7 and TRBJ2-1, is GAGVSQSPRYKVTKRGQDVTLRCDPISSHATLYWYQQALGQGPEFLTYFNYEAQPDKSGLPSDRFSAERPEGSISTLTIQRTEQRDSAMYRCASSFGSINEQFFGPGTRLTVL.

The V gene is TRBV5-1, the J gene TRBJ2-1; perhaps TRBD2 as D (6 bases). Looked up from germline, CDR1 is SGHRS and CDR2 is YFSETQ. CDR3 size: 19 residues. Trimming cost V 4 bases and J 3 bases, with 26 bases left between them. The CDR3 DNA reads as TGCGCCAGCAGCCTTGGTCTGGCAGACCGACTAGGCAGCTACAATGAGCAGTTCTTC. Translating it yields CASSLGLADRLGSYNEQFF.

This clonotype was seen many times. The chain employs TRBV5-1 and TRBJ2-2; 7 bases are shared with TRBD1. The CDR3 has 15 residues. J lost 0 bases, V lost 3 bases, and 2 bases had no gene match. Germline CDR1 and CDR2: SGHRS and YFSETQ. The CDR3: CASSSGTANTGELFF. The CDR3 coding sequence is TGCGCCAGCAGCTCCGGGACAGCGAACACCGGGGAGCTGTTTTTT.